The 24 T cell receptor beta chains below were found in one sample sequenced in a study of cytomegalovirus exposure and HLA in healthy donors (dated by TCRdb to 2016 to 2017). Preparation of the library involved the immunoSEQ multiplex PCR assay. The multiplex PCR relied on a mix of 60 forward primers for TCR Vbeta segments and 13 reverse primers for TCR Jbeta segments. TCRdb mirrors the immuneACCESS table, restricted to in-frame sequences. Some clones are absent from its copies; in checked studies, under half trace to an unresolved V gene, and the reason for the others is unknown. Recorded for this sample are around 140,000 clones; approximately 80% of them occurred a single time. The ten largest account for over 2% of the sample. Input material: PBMCs. These receptors originate from a man aged 45-65 years in good health and CMV-seronegative.

The chain uses TRBV5-1 and TRBJ1-1; 8 positions agree with TRBD1. Germline V lookup: CDR1 SGHRS, CDR2 YFSETQ. CDR3 length equals 13 residues. The junction had 4 bases not matched to a gene; V was cut back by 2 bases and J by 7 bases. CDR3 nucleotides: TGCGCCAGCAGCTTCCAGGGGGCGTTTGAAGCTTTCTTT. Encoded protein: CASSFQGAFEAFF.

The V and J genes are TRBV27 and TRBJ1-4; no reliable D call. Trimming removed 3 bases at V and 8 bases at J, with 10 bases between. The CDR3 length is 13 residues. Looked up from germline, CDR1 is MNHEY and CDR2 is SMNVEV (reference sequence). CDR3 loop: CASSFRGGEKLFF. The CDR3 region has the DNA TGTGCCAGCAGTTTCCGGGGAGGAGAAAAACTGTTTTTT.

V gene TRBV7-2 combines with J gene TRBJ2-2; 7 nucleotides line up with TRBD2. In germline, CDR1 is SGHTA, CDR2 FQGNSA. V lost 5 bases to trimming and J lost 7 bases; unmatched junction nucleotides: 13. CDR3 length: 16 amino acids. CDR3 in amino acids: CASSRKVGGGGGELFF. The CDR3 DNA reads as TGTGCCAGCAGCCGGAAAGTCGGAGGCGGGGGCGGGGAGCTGTTTTTT.

CDR3 bases: TGTGCCAGCAGAATTATAACAGGGGGCTACTACGAGCAGTACTTC. This codes for CASRIITGGYYEQYF. This chain connects TRBV6-1 to TRBJ2-7; 9 bases are a match to TRBD1. Germline assignment: CDR1 MNHNS and CDR2 SASEGT. CDR3 length equals 15 residues. Trimming at V came to 6 bases and at J to 3 bases, leaving 9 bases not matched to a gene.

The CDR3 spells CASSLEPGQGSGYTF. The CDR3 nucleotides are TGCGCCAGCAGCTTGGAGCCGGGACAGGGGTCTGGCTACACCTTC. V usage is TRBV5-1 and J usage is TRBJ1-2, with 10 bases that match TRBD1. Germline V gene data show CDR1 as SGHRS and CDR2 as YFSETQ. CDR3 length: 15 amino acids. V lost 0 bases to trimming and J lost 7 bases; unmatched junction nucleotides: 6.

This rearrangement joins TRBV6-5 to TRBJ1-2; D is possibly TRBD1 (6 bases). The V and J ends lost 6 bases and 4 bases respectively, with 15 bases between them. Germline assignment: CDR1 MNHEY and CDR2 SVGAGI. The CDR3 contains 14 residues. The CDR3 reads CASSPKQGGYGYTF. In DNA form, the CDR3 reads TGTGCCAGCAGCCCGAAACAGGGTGGCTATGGCTACACCTTC.

The rearrangement uses TRBV11-2 and TRBJ1-2; D unresolved. The V and J ends lost 1 base and 0 bases respectively, with 12 bases between them. The CDR3 has 16 amino acids. Germline CDR1 reads SGHAT; CDR2 reads FQNNGV. The CDR3 DNA is TGTGCCAGCAGCTTAGTGATACAGTCAGCTAACTATGGCTACACCTTC. Its translation is CASSLVIQSANYGYTF. Supplemented by reference TRBV11-2 and TRBJ1-2, the full variable domain reads EAGVAQSPRYKIIEKRQSVAFWCNPISGHATLYWYQQILGQGPKLLIQFQNNGVVDDSQLPKDRFSAERLKGVDSTLKIQPAKLEDSAVYLCASSLVIQSANYGYTFGSGTRLTVV.

This clone was recorded once. The chain couples TRBV29-1 to TRBJ2-7; TRBD2 might be the D (5 bases). Germline V gene sequence: CDR1 SQVTM, CDR2 ANQGSEA. CDR3 size: 14 residues. Deletions cut 7 bases from V and 7 bases from J, with 23 bases between. CDR3 nucleotide sequence: TGCAGCGGTCTCTTAAACTCCTCTCCGGGGGAGCAGTACTTC. Amino acid sequence: CSGLLNSSPGEQYF.

V gene TRBV2 combines with J gene TRBJ2-1; possibly TRBD2 for D (5 bases). The CDR3 has 15 residues. The V end was cut by 7 bases, the J end by 0 bases, with 13 bases between. Germline CDR1 is SNHLY and CDR2 is FYNNEI. CDR3 nucleotide sequence: TGTGCCAGCATTATCGACGGAGGCTCCTACAATGAGCAGTTCTTC. Translated, it gives CASIIDGGSYNEQFF.

V and J are TRBV9 and TRBJ1-1; TRBD1 is a possible D gene (6 bases). CDR1 and CDR2 (germline): SGDLS, YYNGEE. Trimming cost V 0 bases and J 0 bases, with 12 bases left between them. The CDR3 totals 16 residues. The CDR3 sequence: CASSVVGDTVNTEAFF. The CDR3 nucleotides are TGTGCCAGCAGCGTAGTCGGGGACACCGTGAACACTGAAGCTTTCTTT. Complete variable domain (other parts from reference TRBV9 and TRBJ1-1): DSGVTQTPKHLITATGQRVTLRCSPRSGDLSVYWYQQSLDQGLQFLIQYYNGEERAKGNILERFSAQQFPDLHSELNLSSLELGDSALYFCASSVVGDTVNTEAFFGQGTRLTVV.

This clone was seen just once. The chain uses TRBV11-1 and TRBJ2-5; D not certain. Trimming shortened V by 3 bases and J by 5 bases, and 10 bases separated the two germline ends. The CDR3 is 13 amino acids. Germline values: CDR1 SGHAT, CDR2 FQDESV (reference sequence). The CDR3 region is CASSFESGETQYF. The CDR3 DNA is TGTGCCAGCAGCTTCGAGTCCGGGGAGACCCAGTACTTC.

The J gene is TRBJ2-3, the V gene TRBV18; 9 bases line up with TRBD1. The V gene's germline CDR1 is KGHSH and CDR2 LQKENI. After removal of 4 bases from V and 0 bases from J, the junction contained 14 bases not matched to a gene. The CDR3 length is 19 residues. The CDR3 DNA follows: TGTGCCAGCTCACGGCGACAGGGGGACCAGGCGATAAGCACAGATACGCAGTATTTT. Protein: CASSRRQGDQAISTDTQYF.

The CDR3 sequence is CASSPLTEERYEAFF. The CDR3 DNA is TGTGCCAGCAGCCCATTGACAGAGGAACGATATGAAGCTTTCTTT. The chain employs TRBV14 and TRBJ1-1; possibly TRBD1 for D (5 bases). Trimming pared 4 bases from V and 7 bases from J, leaving 19 bases between. This CDR3 spans 15 amino acids. Germline CDR1 is SGHDN and CDR2 is FVKESK. The whole variable domain, filled in from reference TRBV14 and TRBJ1-1, reads EAGVTQFPSHSVIEKGQTVTLRCDPISGHDNLYWYRRVMGKEIKFLLHFVKESKQDESGMPNNRFLAERTGGTYSTLKVQPAELEDSGVYFCASSPLTEERYEAFFGQGTRLTVV.

This sequence joins TRBV7-9 and TRBJ1-3, with D hard to call. Trimming took off 7 bases at V and 4 bases at J, with 8 bases between the two ends. Germline CDR1 is SEHNR and CDR2 is FQNEAQ (reference sequence). The CDR3 runs to 12 residues. Here the CDR3 DNA reads TGTGCCAGCACCCTGGAGGGAAACACCATATATTTT. Protein sequence: CASTLEGNTIYF. Combining the CDR3 with reference TRBV7-9 and TRBJ1-3 gives the whole variable domain DTGVSQNPRHKITKRGQNVTFRCDPISEHNRLYWYRQTLGQGPEFLTYFQNEAQLEKSRLLSDRFSAERPKGSFSTLEIQRTEQGDSAMYLCASTLEGNTIYFGEGSWLTVV.

V gene TRBV5-4 combines with J gene TRBJ2-3; 14 bases agree with TRBD2. Looked up from germline, CDR1 is SGHNT and CDR2 is YYREEE (reference sequence). The CDR3 is made up of 18 amino acids. V was pared by 0 bases and J by 2 bases, with 5 bases of the junction left unmatched. DNA of the CDR3: TGTGCCAGCAGCTTGGGGGGGACTAGCGGGGGTTTCACAGATACGCAGTATTTT. Protein product: CASSLGGTSGGFTDTQYF.

V gene TRBV19 combines with J gene TRBJ2-3; D remains unclear. This CDR3 spans 10 amino acids. Trimming took 8 bases from V and 4 from J, leaving 4 bases between them. Germline CDR1 and CDR2: LNHDA and SQIVND (reference sequence). CDR3 sequence: CASEADTQYF. CDR3 nucleotide sequence: TGTGCCAGTGAGGCAGATACGCAGTATTTT. The full variable domain, completed using reference TRBV19 and TRBJ2-3, is DGGITQSPKYLFRKEGQNVTLSCEQNLNHDAMYWYRQDPGQGLRLIYYSQIVNDFQKGDIAEGYSVSREKKESFPLTVTSAQKNPTAFYLCASEADTQYFGPGTRLTVL.

This clone was observed a single time. The rearrangement joins TRBV19 to TRBJ2-7; TRBD2 might be the D (5 bases). V lost 10 bases and J lost 1, with 14 bases in between. The germline CDR1 and CDR2 sequences are LNHDA and SQIVND (reference sequence). The length of the CDR3 is 13 residues. Here the CDR3 reads CATSRDSSYEQYF. CDR3 DNA: TGTGCCACCTCTCGGGATTCTTCCTACGAGCAGTACTTC. Looking up the rest from reference TRBV19 and TRBJ2-7 gives the full variable domain: DGGITQSPKYLFRKEGQNVTLSCEQNLNHDAMYWYRQDPGQGLRLIYYSQIVNDFQKGDIAEGYSVSREKKESFPLTVTSAQKNPTAFYLCATSRDSSYEQYFGPGTRLTVT.

This clone was counted only a few times. The chain combines TRBV2 with TRBJ1-1, with 9 bases identical to TRBD1. The CDR3 is 13 residues long. Trimming took 3 bases from V and 11 from J; bases not matched to a gene: 7. Germline-derived CDR1 and CDR2 are SNHLY and FYNNEI. The CDR3 loop reads CASSDDRGMLAFF. The CDR3 bases are TGTGCCAGCAGTGACGACAGGGGGATGCTGGCTTTCTTT.

This sequence joins TRBV2 and TRBJ1-1, with D uncertain. The CDR3 is 12 amino acids. CDR1 is SNHLY, CDR2 FYNNEI, per germline. Trimming removed 2 bases from V and 8 bases from J, with 9 bases in between. Here the CDR3 DNA reads TGTGCCAGCAGTGAACTGGGAGAAGAAGCTTTCTTT. Protein: CASSELGEEAFF.

This clone was found a few times. The J gene is TRBJ2-6, the V gene TRBV30; TRBD1 aligns across 8 bases. Germline V gives CDR1 GTSNPN, CDR2 SVGIG (reference sequence). V dropped 3 bases and J dropped 6; count of bases not matched to a gene: 7. This CDR3 is 15 amino acids long. The CDR3 is CAWRPQGALANVLTF. As DNA, the CDR3 is TGTGCCTGGAGACCCCAGGGGGCATTGGCCAACGTCCTGACTTTC.

The chain has TRBV4-2 and TRBJ2-7; D remains ambiguous. Germline CDR1 is LGHNA and CDR2 is YNFKEQ. This CDR3 has 15 residues. Trimming removed 2 bases at V and 3 bases at J, with 14 bases between. CDR3 in amino acids: CASSQLGDRSYEQYF. CDR3 bases: TGTGCCAGCAGCCAACTGGGCGACCGTAGCTACGAGCAGTACTTC.

This clone turned up a few times. The chain employs TRBV6-1 and TRBJ2-2, with TRBD1 matching 8 bases. CDR1 and CDR2 (germline): MNHNS, SASEGT. J lost 7 bases, V lost 6 bases, and 4 bases had no gene match. CDR3 length: 13 amino acids. The CDR3 DNA reads as TGTGCCAGCAGCCGGACAGGGATCGGGGAGCTGTTTTTT. This gives the protein CASSRTGIGELFF.

The chain joins TRBV6-6 to TRBJ2-1; 11 positions agree with TRBD2. The V gene's germline CDR1 is MNHNY and CDR2 SVGAGI (reference sequence). With V trimmed by 4 bases and J by 15 bases, 5 bases remained unmatched. CDR3 length equals 12 residues. In DNA, the CDR3 is TGTGCCAGCAGTTTGACTAGCGGGGTATGGTTCTTC. This encodes CASSLTSGVWFF.

The V call is TRBV9, the J call TRBJ2-2; perhaps TRBD1 as D (5 bases). V gave up 3 bases and J gave up 3 bases, with 9 bases separating them. Germline V lookup: CDR1 SGDLS, CDR2 YYNGEE. The CDR3 extends over 14 amino acids. The CDR3 reads CASSGRQYTGELFF. The CDR3 DNA follows: TGTGCCAGCAGCGGACGACAGTACACCGGGGAGCTGTTTTTT.